This TCR beta chain was documented in a study of CD4+ T cells in melanoma. Study-level points and caveats: In melanoma, neoantigen-specific CD4+ T cells reportedly differed in differentiation state. A reported correlation linked neoantigen-specific CD4+ T cells to CD8+, macrophage and B cell function.

Generated by immunoSEQ multiplex PCR, the TCRdb table keeps only in-frame clones and is missing some. This table has about 140,000 clones, 85% to 95% appearing once. The V end was cut by 4 bases, the J end by 3 bases, with 16 bases between. The CDR3 extends over 15 amino acids. CDR1 GTSNPN and CDR2 SVGIG come from the germline V gene (reference sequence). In the case of this clone: Antigen: not known.

The chain couples TRBV30 to TRBJ1-5; D possibly corresponds to TRBD1 (5 bases). The clonotype was recovered from a human donor with melanoma. The CDR3 reads CAWTTKPGLNQPQHF. The CDR3 DNA reads as TGTGCCTGGACTACCAAACCGGGACTCAATCAGCCCCAGCATTTT.